This TCR beta chain is drawn from a study of PD-1 blockade in classical Hodgkin lymphoma. Ends included, the CDR3 has 18 residues. The time point: cycle 4 day 1 (C4D1), after 5 to 7 weeks of nivolumab. With no exception, relapse followed autologous stem cell transplantation in all patients, and brentuximab vedotin exposure varied. Magnetic depletion of unwanted cells isolated CD4+ T cells from thawed PBMCs. Note on this clone: Because the CDR3's place on the DNA is in doubt, the DNA is left out and the CDR3 is given as listed by TCRdb.

The data were produced by immunoSEQ multiplex PCR, yet TCRdb's version contains in-frame clones alone and is incomplete. Of roughly 30,000 clones in the sample, around 80% are singletons; the top ten hold approximately 0.8%. This rearrangement joins TRBV12-2 to TRBJ2-3; the table names TRBD2, a call not compared with the DNA. TRBV12-2 is termed a pseudogene. The specimen comprised CD4+ T cells from blood, sampled before the fourth cycle of nivolumab. This receptor was identified in a human donor with classical Hodgkin lymphoma. CDR3 residues: CASRPVGSGSSSTDTQYF.